Listed here are 14 T cell receptor beta chains from one sample, sequenced in a study of T cell responses to AZD1222 COVID-19 vaccine (dated by TCRdb to the early 2020s). The time point label for this specimen denotes: baseline before first vaccination. The treatment or condition label corresponds to: meningococcal conjugate vaccine given as trial control. Library prep was done by the immunoSEQ multiplex PCR assay. The table was pulled from immuneACCESS by TCRdb, which kept in-frame rearrangements only. Such tables lose some clones; where checked, under half of the loss comes from unresolved V genes, and the rest has no known cause. Counted in this sample were approximately 130,000 clones; roughly 91% of them appeared once. Over 8.5% of the sample comes from the top ten. The specimen comprised peripheral blood, sampled on day 0 of MenACWY control vaccination. These receptors all stem from an adult in good health.

V is TRBV3-1 (or the pseudogene TRBV3-2) and J is TRBJ2-1, with 10 bases that match TRBD1. Losses at the gene ends were 2 bases for V and 8 bases for J; bases not matched to a gene: 3. This CDR3 is built from 14 residues. Per the germline V gene, CDR1 is LGHDT and CDR2 is YNNKEL (reference sequence). As DNA, the CDR3 is TGTGCCAGCAGCCAACGACAGGGGGCCTATGAGCAGTTCTTC. This encodes CASSQRQGAYEQFF.

The chain joins TRBV30 to TRBJ2-7, with TRBD2 matching 8 bases. The V gene end was trimmed by 5 bases and the J gene end by 0 bases; junction bases not matched to a gene: 0. Germline values: CDR1 GTSNPN, CDR2 SVGIG (reference sequence). This CDR3 comprises 12 residues. This CDR3 is CAWGTSSYEQYF. CDR3 sequence (DNA): TGTGCCTGGGGGACTAGCTCCTACGAGCAGTACTTC.

The chain couples TRBV7-9 to TRBJ2-7; possibly TRBD2 for D (6 bases). Trimming cost V 5 bases and J 7 bases, with 15 bases left between them. The germline V gene has CDR1 SEHNR and CDR2 FQNEAQ (reference sequence). This CDR3 region has 13 residues. The DNA of the CDR3 is TGTGCCAGCAGCCCGAATGTGGGGGGAGAGCAGTACTTC. Translation: CASSPNVGGEQYF.

This clone came up once. V is TRBV15 and J is TRBJ2-6, with D possibly TRBD1 on 6 matching bases. CDR1 is LNHNV, CDR2 YYDKDF, per germline (reference sequence). The CDR3 is 15 amino acids. Trimming left V 5 bases short and J 3 bases short, with 11 bases between. The CDR3 region has the DNA TGTGCCACCAGCGGCAGGGGAAGTGGGGCCAACGTCCTGACTTTC. Translated: CATSGRGSGANVLTF.

The gene calls are TRBV12-3 or TRBV12-4 and TRBJ1-2; no clear D. V lost 3 bases and J 12 bases, leaving 14 bases between the germline ends. The CDR3 loop spans 12 amino acids. CDR3 amino acids: CASSFREGLDTF. The CDR3 DNA is TGTGCCAGCAGTTTTAGGGAGGGTTTGGACACCTTC.

The J gene is TRBJ2-7, the V gene TRBV18, with a weak D call TRBD2 (5 bases). With 5 bases removed from V and 4 bases from J, the gap between germline ends came to 9 bases. In germline, CDR1 is KGHSH, CDR2 LQKENI. This CDR3 has 12 residues. The chain's CDR3 is CASSAEAYEQYF. In DNA form, the CDR3 reads TGTGCCAGCTCAGCGGAGGCTTACGAGCAGTACTTC.

The table lists this clone with a count of one. The gene calls are TRBV6-5 and TRBJ1-3; D is perhaps TRBD1 (5 bases). CDR1 and CDR2 from the germline V gene are MNHEY and SVGAGI. The CDR3 extends over 12 amino acids. Trimming left V 11 bases short and J 0 bases short, with 8 bases between. The CDR3 is CAWGDSGNTIYF. The CDR3 nucleotides are TGTGCCTGGGGGGACTCTGGAAACACCATATATTTT.

Here the CDR3 reads CASSGGQNTEAFF. For the CDR3, the DNA is TGTGCCAGCAGTGGTGGACAGAACACTGAAGCTTTCTTT. The J gene is TRBJ1-1, the V gene TRBV6-2 or TRBV6-3; TRBD1 might be the D (5 bases). There are 13 residues in the CDR3. The V gene's germline CDR1 is MNHEY and CDR2 SVGEGT. Deletions cut 5 bases from V and 1 base from J, with 8 bases between.

The chain joins TRBV18 to TRBJ1-1; possible D gene TRBD1, 5 bases. Germline assignment: CDR1 KGHSH and CDR2 LQKENI. Trimming took off 4 bases at V and 5 bases at J, with 14 bases between the two ends. The CDR3 extends over 14 amino acids. This CDR3 reads CASSQSSEGTEAFF. Written as DNA, the CDR3 is TGTGCCAGCTCACAATCCTCTGAGGGGACTGAAGCTTTCTTT.

This clone showed up just once. V is TRBV12-3 or TRBV12-4 and J is TRBJ2-7; D is possibly TRBD1 or TRBD2 (5 bases each). The CDR3 consists of 12 residues. The V end lost 3 bases, the J end lost 7 bases, and 10 bases lay between the germline ends. The CDR3 protein is CASSFGAWEQYF. The CDR3 region has the DNA TGTGCCAGCAGTTTCGGGGCCTGGGAGCAGTACTTC.

V is TRBV6-5 and J is TRBJ2-3; 8 positions agree with TRBD1. V gave up 8 bases and J gave up 6 bases; unmatched junction bases: 13. The CDR3 has 15 amino acids. Germline V gene lookup returns CDR1 MNHEY and CDR2 SVGAGI. The CDR3 region is CASGRWGQVRDTQYF. In DNA, the CDR3 is TGTGCCAGCGGGAGGTGGGGACAGGTACGGGATACGCAGTATTTT.

The chain combines TRBV6-2 or TRBV6-3 with TRBJ2-1, with TRBD2 identical over 8 bases. This CDR3 region has 16 residues. Germline loops: CDR1 MNHEY, CDR2 SVGEGT. With V trimmed by 0 bases and J by 4 bases, 5 bases remained unmatched. The CDR3 here is CASSYSATSEYNEQFF. The CDR3 nucleotides are TGTGCCAGCAGTTACTCGGCGACTAGCGAGTACAATGAGCAGTTCTTC.

The rearrangement joins TRBV3-1 (or the pseudogene TRBV3-2) to TRBJ2-1; weak D call: TRBD1 (6 bases). V lost 4 bases and J 5 bases, leaving 18 bases between the germline ends. The CDR3 runs 16 residues. Germline V CDR1 and CDR2: LGHDT, YNNKEL (reference sequence). CDR3 coding DNA: TGTGCCAGCAGCCCAAGACAGGCCCGAATCAACAATGAGCAGTTCTTC. This gives the protein CASSPRQARINNEQFF.

The V and J genes are TRBV6-5 and TRBJ2-1; 7 bases are shared with TRBD2. Germline CDR1 MNHEY, CDR2 SVGAGI. Trimming took 2 bases from V and 15 from J; bases not matched to a gene: 10. CDR3 length: 13 amino acids. The CDR3, as DNA: TGTGCCAGCAGTTACGGATTGGCGGGAGAACGGTTCTTC. Amino acids: CASSYGLAGERFF.